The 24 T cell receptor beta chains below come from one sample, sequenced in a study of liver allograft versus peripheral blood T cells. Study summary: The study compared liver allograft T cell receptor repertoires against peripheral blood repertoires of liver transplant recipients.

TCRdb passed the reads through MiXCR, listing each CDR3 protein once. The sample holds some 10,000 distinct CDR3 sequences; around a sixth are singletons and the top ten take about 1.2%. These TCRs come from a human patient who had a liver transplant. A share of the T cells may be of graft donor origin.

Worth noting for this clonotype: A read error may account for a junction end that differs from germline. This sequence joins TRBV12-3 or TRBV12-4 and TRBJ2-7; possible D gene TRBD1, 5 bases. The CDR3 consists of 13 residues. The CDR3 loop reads CASSPNRPYEQCF. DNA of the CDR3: TGTGCCAGCAGCCCAAACAGGCCCTACGAGCAGTGCTTC.

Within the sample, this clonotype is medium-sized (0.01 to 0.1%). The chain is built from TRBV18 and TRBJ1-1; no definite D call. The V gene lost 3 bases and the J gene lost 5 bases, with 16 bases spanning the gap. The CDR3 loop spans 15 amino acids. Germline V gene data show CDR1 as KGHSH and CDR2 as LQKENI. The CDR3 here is CASSPNNRHLTEAFF. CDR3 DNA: TGTGCCAGCTCACCTAATAACCGACACTTAACTGAAGCTTTCTTT.

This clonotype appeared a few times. The CDR3 reads CASSAGTGGGYEQYF. DNA for the CDR3: TGTGCCAGCAGCGCCGGGACAGGGGGGGGATACGAGCAGTACTTC. The V and J genes are TRBV7-9 and TRBJ2-7, with 11 bases matching TRBD1. V lost 5 bases to trimming and J lost 4 bases; unmatched junction nucleotides: 7. CDR1 is SEHNR and CDR2 is FQNEAQ in the germline V gene (reference sequence). CDR3 length equals 15 residues.

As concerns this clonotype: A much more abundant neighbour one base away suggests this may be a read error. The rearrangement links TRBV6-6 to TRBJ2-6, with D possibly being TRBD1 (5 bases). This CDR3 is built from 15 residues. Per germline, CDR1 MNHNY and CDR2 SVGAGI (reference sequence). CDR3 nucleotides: TGTGCCAGCAGTAACATACGCTCTGGGGCCAACGTCCCGACTTTC. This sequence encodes CASSNIRSGANVPTF.

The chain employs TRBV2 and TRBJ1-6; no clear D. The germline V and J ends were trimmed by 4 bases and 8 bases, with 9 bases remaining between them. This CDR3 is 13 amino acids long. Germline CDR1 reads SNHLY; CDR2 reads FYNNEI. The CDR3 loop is CASSGENDSPLHF. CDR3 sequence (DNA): TGTGCCAGCAGTGGGGAAAACGATTCACCCCTCCACTTT.

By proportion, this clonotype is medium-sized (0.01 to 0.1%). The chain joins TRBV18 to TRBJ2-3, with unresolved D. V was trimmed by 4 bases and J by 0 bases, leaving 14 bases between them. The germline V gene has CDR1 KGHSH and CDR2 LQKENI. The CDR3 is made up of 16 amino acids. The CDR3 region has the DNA TGTGCCAGCTCACTCGACCAAATCCCTAGCACAGATACGCAGTATTTT. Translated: CASSLDQIPSTDTQYF.

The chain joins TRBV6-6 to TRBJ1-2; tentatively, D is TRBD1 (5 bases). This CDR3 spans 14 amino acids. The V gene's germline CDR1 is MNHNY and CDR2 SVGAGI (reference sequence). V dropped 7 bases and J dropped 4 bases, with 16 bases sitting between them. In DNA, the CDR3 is TGTGCCAGCACGTTAGAGGGACGGCTCTATGGCTACACCTTC. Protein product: CASTLEGRLYGYTF.

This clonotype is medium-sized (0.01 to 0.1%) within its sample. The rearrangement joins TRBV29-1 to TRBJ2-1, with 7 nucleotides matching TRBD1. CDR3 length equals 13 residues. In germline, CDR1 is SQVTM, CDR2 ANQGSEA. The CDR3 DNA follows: TGCAGTGTCGGGACAGAGAAATACAATGAGCAGTTCTTC. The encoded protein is CSVGTEKYNEQFF.

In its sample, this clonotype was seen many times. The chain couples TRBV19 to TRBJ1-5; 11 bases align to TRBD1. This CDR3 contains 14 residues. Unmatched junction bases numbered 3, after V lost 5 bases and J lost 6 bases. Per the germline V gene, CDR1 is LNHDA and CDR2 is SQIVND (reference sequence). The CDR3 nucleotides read TGTGCCAGTAGTGGGACAGGGGGTAGTCAGCCCCAGCATTTT. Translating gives CASSGTGGSQPQHF.

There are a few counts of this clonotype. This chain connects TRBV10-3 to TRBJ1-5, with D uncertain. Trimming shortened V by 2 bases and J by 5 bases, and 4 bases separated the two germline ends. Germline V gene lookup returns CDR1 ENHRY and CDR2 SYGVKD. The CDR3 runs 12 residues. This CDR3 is CAISEVDQPQHF. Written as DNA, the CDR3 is TGTGCCATCAGTGAGGTGGATCAGCCCCAGCATTTT.

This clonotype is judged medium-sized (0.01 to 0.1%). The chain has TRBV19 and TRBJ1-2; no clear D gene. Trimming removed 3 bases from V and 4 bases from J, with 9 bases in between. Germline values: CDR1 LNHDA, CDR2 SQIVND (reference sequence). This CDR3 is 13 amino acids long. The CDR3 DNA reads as TGTGCCAGTAGTATGGAAGGGAGCTATGGCTACACCTTC. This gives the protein CASSMEGSYGYTF.

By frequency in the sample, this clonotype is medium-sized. CDR3 amino acids: CASSGRWTEAFF. Written as DNA, the CDR3 is TGTGCCAGCAGTGGGAGATGGACTGAAGCTTTCTTT. The rearrangement joins TRBV6-1 to TRBJ1-1; D is uncertain. CDR3 size: 12 residues. Looked up from germline, CDR1 is MNHNS and CDR2 is SASEGT. V shed 4 bases and J shed 5 bases, with 8 bases lying between them.

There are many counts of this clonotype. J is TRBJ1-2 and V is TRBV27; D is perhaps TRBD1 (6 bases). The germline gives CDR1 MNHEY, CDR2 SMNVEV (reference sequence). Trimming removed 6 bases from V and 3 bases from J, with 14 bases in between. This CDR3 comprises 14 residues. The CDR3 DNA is TGTGCCAGCAGAGGGCAGGGGCGCGACTATGGCTACACCTTC. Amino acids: CASRGQGRDYGYTF.

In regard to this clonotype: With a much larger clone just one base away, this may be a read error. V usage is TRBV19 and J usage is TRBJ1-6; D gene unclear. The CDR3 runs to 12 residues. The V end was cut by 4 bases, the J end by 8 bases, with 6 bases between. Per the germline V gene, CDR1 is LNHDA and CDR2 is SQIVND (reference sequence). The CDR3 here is CASSTQYSPLHF. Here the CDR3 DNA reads TGTGCCAGTAGTACCCAGTATTCACCCCTCCACTTT.

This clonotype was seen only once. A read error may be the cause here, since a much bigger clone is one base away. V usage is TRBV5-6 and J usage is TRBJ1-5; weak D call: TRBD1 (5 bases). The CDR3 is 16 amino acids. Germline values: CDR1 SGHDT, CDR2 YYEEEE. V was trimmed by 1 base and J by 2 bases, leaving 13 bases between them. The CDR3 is CASSLWGGLGNQPQHF. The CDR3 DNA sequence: TGTGCCAGCAGCTTGTGGGGGGGACTGGGCAATCAGCCCCAGCATTTT.

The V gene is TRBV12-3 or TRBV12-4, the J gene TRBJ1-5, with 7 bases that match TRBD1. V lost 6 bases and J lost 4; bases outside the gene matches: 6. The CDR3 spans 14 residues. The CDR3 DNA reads TGTGCCAGCAGATCGGACAGGATTAATCAGCCCCAGCATTTT. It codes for CASRSDRINQPQHF.

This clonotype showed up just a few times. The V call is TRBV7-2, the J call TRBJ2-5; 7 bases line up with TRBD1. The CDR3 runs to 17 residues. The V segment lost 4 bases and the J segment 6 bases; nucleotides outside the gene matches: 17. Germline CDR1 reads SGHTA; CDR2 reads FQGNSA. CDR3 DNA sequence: TGTGCCAGCAGCTCCCTTACTACACAGGGGAAAAGCCAGACCCAGTACTTC. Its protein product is CASSSLTTQGKSQTQYF.

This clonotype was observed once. In nucleotides, the CDR3 is TGCAGTGCGGCCGACAGGGAAAATGAAAAACTGTTTTTT. Translated, it gives CSAADRENEKLFF. The chain carries TRBV20-1 and TRBJ1-4; 7 bases map to TRBD1. With V trimmed by 6 bases and J by 5 bases, 6 bases remained unmatched. CDR3 length: 13 residues. Germline values: CDR1 DFQATT, CDR2 SNEGSKA (reference sequence).

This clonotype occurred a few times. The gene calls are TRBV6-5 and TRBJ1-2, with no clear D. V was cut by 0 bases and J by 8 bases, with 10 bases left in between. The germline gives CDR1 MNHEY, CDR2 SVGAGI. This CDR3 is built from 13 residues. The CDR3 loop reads CASSYSEGRGYTF. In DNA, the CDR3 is TGTGCCAGCAGTTACTCGGAAGGGCGCGGCTACACCTTC.

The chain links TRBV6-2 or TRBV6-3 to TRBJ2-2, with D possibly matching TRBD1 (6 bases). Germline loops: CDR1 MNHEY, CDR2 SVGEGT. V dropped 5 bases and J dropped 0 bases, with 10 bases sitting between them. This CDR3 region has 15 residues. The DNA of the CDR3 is TGTGCCAGCAGTAGACAGGCGCCGAACACCGGGGAGCTGTTTTTT. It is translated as CASSRQAPNTGELFF.

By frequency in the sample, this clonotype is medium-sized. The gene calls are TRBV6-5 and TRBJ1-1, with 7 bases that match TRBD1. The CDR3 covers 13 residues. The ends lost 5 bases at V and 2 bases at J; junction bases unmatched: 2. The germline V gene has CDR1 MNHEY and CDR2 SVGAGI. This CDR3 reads CASSRQGNTEAFF. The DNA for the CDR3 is TGTGCCAGCAGTCGACAGGGAAACACTGAAGCTTTCTTT.

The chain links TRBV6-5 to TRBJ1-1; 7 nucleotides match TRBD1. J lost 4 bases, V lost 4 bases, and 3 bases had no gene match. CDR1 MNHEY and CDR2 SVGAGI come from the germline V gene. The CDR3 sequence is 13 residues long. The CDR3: CASSSTGTTEAFF. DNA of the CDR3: TGTGCCAGCAGTTCGACAGGGACCACTGAAGCTTTCTTT.

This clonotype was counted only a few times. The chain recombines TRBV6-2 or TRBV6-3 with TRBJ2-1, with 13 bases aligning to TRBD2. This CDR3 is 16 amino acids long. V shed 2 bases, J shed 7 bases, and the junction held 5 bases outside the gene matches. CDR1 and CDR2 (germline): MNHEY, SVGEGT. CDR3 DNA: TGTGCCAGCAGTTACCGACGGACTAGCGGGGGTAATGAGCAGTTCTTC. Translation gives CASSYRRTSGGNEQFF.

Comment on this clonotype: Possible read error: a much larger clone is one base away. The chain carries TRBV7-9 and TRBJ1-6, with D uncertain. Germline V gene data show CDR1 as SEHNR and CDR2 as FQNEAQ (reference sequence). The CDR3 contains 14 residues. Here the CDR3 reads CASSLETANSHLHF. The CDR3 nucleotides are TGTGCCAGCAGCTTAGAGACCGCCAATTCACACCTCCACTTT. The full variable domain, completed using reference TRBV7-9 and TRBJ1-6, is DTGVSQNPRHKITKRGQNVTFRCDPISEHNRLYWYRQTLGQGPEFLTYFQNEAQLEKSRLLSDRFSAERPKGSFSTLEIQRTEQGDSAMYLCASSLETANSHLHFGNGTRLTVT.